The present T cell receptor beta chain was sequenced within a study of T cells after posttransplantation cyclophosphamide. For this clone: As yet, its antigen is unknown.

The V segment lost 2 bases and the J segment 3 bases; nucleotides outside the gene matches: 3. There are 14 residues in the CDR3. CDR1 and CDR2 (germline): LGHNT, FRNRAP. Study-wide results and caveats: Later blood repertoires were often dominated by clones from the donor CD8+ memory compartment. TRB overlap between skin or GI tissue T cells and blood was limited. After PTCy, TRB diversity resembled that of CNI/methotrexate controls.

Cyclophosphamide on days +3 and +4 followed busulfan-fludarabine conditioning and a marrow graft. The repertoire was sequenced with immunoSEQ multiplex PCR; TCRdb's copy has only in-frame clones and lacks some. This sample carries 20,000 to 25,000 clones, 70% to 90% of them seen once, and the ten largest clones take about 12%. This TCR derives from a female patient between 30 and 40 years old who received an allogeneic stem cell transplant from an unrelated donor, was CMV-positive, and had no GVHD. The T cells may come from the graft donor. This chain joins TRBV12-5 and TRBJ2-7, with TRBD1 identical over 8 bases. This material consisted of PBMCs, taken after allogeneic stem cell transplant with posttransplant cyclophosphamide. This chain's CDR3 is CASGLSDRGYEQYF. In DNA, the CDR3 is TGTGCTAGTGGTTTGTCTGACAGGGGCTACGAGCAGTACTTC.